This TCR beta chain was documented in a study of OX40 agonist ivuxolimab in advanced cancers. Study context: An anti-OX40 (CD134) antibody with agonistic activity, ivuxolimab, was administered to patients.

TCRdb's table, derived via immunoSEQ multiplex PCR, lists solely in-frame clones and lacks some. Among about 62,000 clones listed, approximately 85% were seen once. The CDR3 is 15 amino acids. Trimming cost V 3 bases and J 1 base, with 12 bases left between them. CDR1 and CDR2 from the germline V gene are SGDLS and YYNGEE. This chain joins TRBV9 and TRBJ2-3; weak D call: TRBD2 (6 bases). The source material was CD4+ or CD8+ T cells sorted from blood, sampled in a trial of the OX40 agonist ivuxolimab. The receptor was derived from an adult with an advanced solid tumor such as melanoma, head and neck, liver or kidney cancer. The CDR3 DNA reads as TGTGCCAGCAGCGCGGATTGGGGGGGCACAGATACGCAGTATTTT. It specifies CASSADWGGTDTQYF.